The T cell receptor (beta chain) under discussion was sequenced for a study of blood T cell repertoires in COVID-19. Background on the study: Italy, Spain and the United States were the sources of the convalescent and acute COVID-19 samples. The cDNA or gDNA used as material had been derived from T cells, B-cell-depleted T cells, or PBMCs.

CDR1 and CDR2 from the germline V gene are LNHDA and SQIVND (reference sequence). The ends were cut back, 3 bases at V and 2 bases at J, with 10 bases in the middle. There are 14 residues in the CDR3. Note on this clone: Other DNA sequences in the same sample also yield this CDR3.

In the authors' methods: Amplifying reference gene primers gave estimates of nucleated cell counts. The method was immunoSEQ multiplex PCR; TCRdb's version includes in-frame clones alone and lacks a portion of them. V and J calls and clone size are given by that table; D and trimming were obtained from the DNA. The table shows 35,000 to 40,000 clones, with about 80% occurring only once. The receptor was derived from a man in his 70s with acute or convalescent COVID-19. The chain couples TRBV19 to TRBJ1-2, with TRBD1 as a possible D gene (5 bases). The sample taken for sequencing was peripheral blood. CDR3 residues: CASSISQGNYGYTF. CDR3 DNA: TGTGCCAGTAGTATCAGCCAGGGAAACTATGGCTACACCTTC.